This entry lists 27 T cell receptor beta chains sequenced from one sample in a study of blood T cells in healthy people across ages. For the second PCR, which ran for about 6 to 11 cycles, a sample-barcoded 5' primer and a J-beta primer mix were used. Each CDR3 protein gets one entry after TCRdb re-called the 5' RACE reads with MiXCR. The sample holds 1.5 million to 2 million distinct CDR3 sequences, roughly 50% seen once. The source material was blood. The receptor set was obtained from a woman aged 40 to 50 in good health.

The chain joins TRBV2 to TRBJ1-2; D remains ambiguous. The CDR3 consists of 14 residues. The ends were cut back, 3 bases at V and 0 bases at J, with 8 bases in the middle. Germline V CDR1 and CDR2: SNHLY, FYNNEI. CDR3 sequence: CASSDVHSNYGYTF. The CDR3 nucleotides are TGTGCCAGCAGTGATGTCCATTCTAACTATGGCTACACCTTC.

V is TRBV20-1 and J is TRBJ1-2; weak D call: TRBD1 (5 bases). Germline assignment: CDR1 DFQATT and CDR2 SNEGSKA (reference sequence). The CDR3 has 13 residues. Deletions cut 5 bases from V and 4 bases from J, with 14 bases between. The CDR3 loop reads CSAPPSGSYGYTF. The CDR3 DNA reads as TGCAGTGCTCCACCCTCAGGGAGCTATGGCTACACCTTC.

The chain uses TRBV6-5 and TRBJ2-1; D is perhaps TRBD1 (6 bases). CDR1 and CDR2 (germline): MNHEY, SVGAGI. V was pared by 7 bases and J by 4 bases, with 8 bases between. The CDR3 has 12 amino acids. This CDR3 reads CASNQGYNEQFF. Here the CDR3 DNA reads TGTGCCAGCAATCAGGGGTACAATGAGCAGTTCTTC.

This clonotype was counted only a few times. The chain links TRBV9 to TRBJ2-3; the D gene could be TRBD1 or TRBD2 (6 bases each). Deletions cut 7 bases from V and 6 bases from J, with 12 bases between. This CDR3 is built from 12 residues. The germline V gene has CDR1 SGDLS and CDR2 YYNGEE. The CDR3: CASGGGGDTQYF. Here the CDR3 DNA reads TGTGCCAGCGGTGGAGGGGGGGATACGCAGTATTTT.

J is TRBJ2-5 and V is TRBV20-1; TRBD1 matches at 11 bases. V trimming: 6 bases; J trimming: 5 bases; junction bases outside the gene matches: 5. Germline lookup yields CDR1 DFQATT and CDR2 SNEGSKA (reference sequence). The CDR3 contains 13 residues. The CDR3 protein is CSAARDRGETQYF. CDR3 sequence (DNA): TGCAGTGCCGCACGGGACAGGGGGGAGACCCAGTACTTC.

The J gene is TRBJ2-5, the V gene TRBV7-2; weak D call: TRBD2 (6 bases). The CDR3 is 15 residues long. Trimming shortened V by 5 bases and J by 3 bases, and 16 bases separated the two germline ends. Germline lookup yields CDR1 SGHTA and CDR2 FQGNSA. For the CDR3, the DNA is TGTGCCAGCAGCGCCGCGGGGCTTTTGAAAGAGACCCAGTACTTC. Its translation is CASSAAGLLKETQYF.

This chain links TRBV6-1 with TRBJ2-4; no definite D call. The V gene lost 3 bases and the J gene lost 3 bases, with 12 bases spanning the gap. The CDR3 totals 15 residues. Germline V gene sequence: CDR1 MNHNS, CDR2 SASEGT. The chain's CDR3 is CASSDWVSVKNIQYF. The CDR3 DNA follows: TGTGCCAGCAGTGATTGGGTTTCTGTCAAAAACATTCAGTACTTC.

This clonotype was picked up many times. The CDR3 loop reads CASSPTTVGNEQFF. The CDR3 DNA sequence: TGCGCCAGCAGCCCGACGACAGTGGGGAATGAGCAGTTCTTC. The chain employs TRBV4-3 and TRBJ2-1; possibly TRBD1 for D (5 bases). From germline, CDR1 is LGHNA and CDR2 YSLEER. The CDR3 extends over 14 amino acids. V dropped 4 bases and J dropped 7 bases, with 14 bases sitting between them.

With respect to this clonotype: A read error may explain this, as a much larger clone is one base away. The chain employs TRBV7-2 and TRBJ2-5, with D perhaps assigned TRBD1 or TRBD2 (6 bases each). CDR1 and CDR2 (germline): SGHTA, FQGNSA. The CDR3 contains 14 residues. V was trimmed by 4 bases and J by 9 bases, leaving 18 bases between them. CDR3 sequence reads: CASSSSQGPGAQYF. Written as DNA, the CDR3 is TGTGCCAGCAGCTCGTCACAGGGCCCGGGGGCCCAGTACTTC.

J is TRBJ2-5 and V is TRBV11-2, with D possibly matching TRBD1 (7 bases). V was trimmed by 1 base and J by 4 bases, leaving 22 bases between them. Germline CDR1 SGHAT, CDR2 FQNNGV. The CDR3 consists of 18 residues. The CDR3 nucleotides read TGTGCCAGCAGCTTAGTTCGAGGGGGGACAGCAGGATTAGAGACCCAGTACTTC. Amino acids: CASSLVRGGTAGLETQYF.

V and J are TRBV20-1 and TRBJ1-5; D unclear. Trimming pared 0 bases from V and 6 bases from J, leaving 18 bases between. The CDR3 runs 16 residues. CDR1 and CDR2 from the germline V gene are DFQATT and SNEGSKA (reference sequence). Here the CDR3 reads CSARDWVSGGSQPQHF. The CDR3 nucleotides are TGCAGTGCTAGAGACTGGGTTTCGGGAGGCAGTCAGCCCCAGCATTTT.

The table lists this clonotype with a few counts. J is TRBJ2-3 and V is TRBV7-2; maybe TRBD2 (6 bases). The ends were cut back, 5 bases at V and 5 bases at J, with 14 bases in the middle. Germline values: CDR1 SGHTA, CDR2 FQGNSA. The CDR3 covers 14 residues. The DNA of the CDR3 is TGTGCCAGCAGCCGCGTCCAGGGAGGAGATACGCAGTATTTT. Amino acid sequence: CASSRVQGGDTQYF.

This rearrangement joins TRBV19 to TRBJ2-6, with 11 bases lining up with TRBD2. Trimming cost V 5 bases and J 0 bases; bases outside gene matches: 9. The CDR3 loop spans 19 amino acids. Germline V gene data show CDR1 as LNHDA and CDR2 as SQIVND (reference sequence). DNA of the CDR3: TGTGCCAGTAGTTCCCCTAGCGGGGGGCCGAGCTCTGGGGCCAACGTCCTGACTTTC. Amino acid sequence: CASSSPSGGPSSGANVLTF. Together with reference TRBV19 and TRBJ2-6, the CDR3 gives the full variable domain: DGGITQSPKYLFRKEGQNVTLSCEQNLNHDAMYWYRQDPGQGLRLIYYSQIVNDFQKGDIAEGYSVSREKKESFPLTVTSAQKNPTAFYLCASSSPSGGPSSGANVLTFGAGSRLTVL.

CDR3 bases: TGTGCCAGCAGCTCCCCGGGACAGGACGCTTCTAACTATGGCTACACCTTC. Translation gives CASSSPGQDASNYGYTF. The chain recombines TRBV7-2 with TRBJ1-2, with 8 bases aligning to TRBD1. The CDR3 length is 17 residues. Per germline, CDR1 SGHTA and CDR2 FQGNSA. The V segment lost 4 bases and the J segment 0 bases; nucleotides outside the gene matches: 10.

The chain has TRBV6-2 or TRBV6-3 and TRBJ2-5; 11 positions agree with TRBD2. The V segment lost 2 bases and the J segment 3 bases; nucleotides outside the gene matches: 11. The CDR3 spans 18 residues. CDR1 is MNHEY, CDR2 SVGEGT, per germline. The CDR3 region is CASSYGWVAGGSKETQYF. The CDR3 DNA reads TGTGCCAGCAGTTACGGTTGGGTAGCGGGGGGGTCGAAAGAGACCCAGTACTTC.

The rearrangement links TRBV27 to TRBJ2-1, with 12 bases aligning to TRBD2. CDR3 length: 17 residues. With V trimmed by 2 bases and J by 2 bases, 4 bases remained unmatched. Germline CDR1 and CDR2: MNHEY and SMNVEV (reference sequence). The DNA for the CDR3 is TGTGCCAGCAGTTTAAGACTAGCGGGGGAACCCTACAATGAGCAGTTCTTC. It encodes CASSLRLAGEPYNEQFF.

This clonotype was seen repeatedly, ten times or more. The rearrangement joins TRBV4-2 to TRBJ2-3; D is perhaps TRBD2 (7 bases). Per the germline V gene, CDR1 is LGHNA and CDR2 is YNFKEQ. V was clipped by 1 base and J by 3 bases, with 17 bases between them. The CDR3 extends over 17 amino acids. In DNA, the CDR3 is TGTGCCAGCAGCCAAGCAGGTTCGGGGGGCGGGACAGATACGCAGTATTTT. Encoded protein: CASSQAGSGGGTDTQYF.

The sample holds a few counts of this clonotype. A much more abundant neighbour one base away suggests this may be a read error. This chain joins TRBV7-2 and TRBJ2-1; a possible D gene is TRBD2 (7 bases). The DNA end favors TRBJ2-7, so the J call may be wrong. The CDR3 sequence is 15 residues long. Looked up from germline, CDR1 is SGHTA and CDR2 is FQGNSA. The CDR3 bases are TGTGCCAGCAGCTTGGCCGGGGGGCCTTACAATGAGCAGTACTTC. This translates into CASSLAGGPYNEQYF.

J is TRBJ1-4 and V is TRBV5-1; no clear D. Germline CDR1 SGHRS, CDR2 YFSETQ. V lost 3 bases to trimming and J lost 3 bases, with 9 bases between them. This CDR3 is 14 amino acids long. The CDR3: CASSYRQSNEKLFF. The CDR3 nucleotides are TGCGCCAGCAGCTATCGGCAGTCTAATGAAAAACTGTTTTTT.

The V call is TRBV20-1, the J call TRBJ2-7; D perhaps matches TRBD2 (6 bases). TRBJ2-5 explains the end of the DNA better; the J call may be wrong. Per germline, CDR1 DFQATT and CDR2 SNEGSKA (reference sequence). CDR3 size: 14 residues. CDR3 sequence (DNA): TGCAGTGCTAGAGGCGAGGAGGGGAGATGGACCCAGTACTTC. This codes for CSARGEEGRWTQYF.

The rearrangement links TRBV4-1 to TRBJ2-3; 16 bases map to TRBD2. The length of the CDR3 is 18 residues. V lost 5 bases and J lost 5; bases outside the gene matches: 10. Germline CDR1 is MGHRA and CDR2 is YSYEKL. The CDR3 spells CASSARGLAGGQEDTQYF. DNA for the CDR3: TGCGCCAGCAGCGCAAGGGGACTAGCGGGGGGGCAGGAAGATACGCAGTATTTT.

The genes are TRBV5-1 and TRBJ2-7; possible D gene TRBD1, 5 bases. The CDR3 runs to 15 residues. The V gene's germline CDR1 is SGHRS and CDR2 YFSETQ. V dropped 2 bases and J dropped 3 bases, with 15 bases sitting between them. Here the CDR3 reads CASSFGVGLNYEQYF. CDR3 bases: TGCGCCAGCAGCTTCGGAGTGGGGCTGAACTACGAGCAGTACTTC.

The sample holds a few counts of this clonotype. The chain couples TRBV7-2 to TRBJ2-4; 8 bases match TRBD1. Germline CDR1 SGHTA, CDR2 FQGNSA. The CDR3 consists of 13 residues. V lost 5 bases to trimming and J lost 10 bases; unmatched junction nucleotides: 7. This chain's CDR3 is CASSPGQVAIQYF. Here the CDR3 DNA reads TGTGCCAGCAGCCCGGGACAGGTCGCGATTCAGTACTTC.

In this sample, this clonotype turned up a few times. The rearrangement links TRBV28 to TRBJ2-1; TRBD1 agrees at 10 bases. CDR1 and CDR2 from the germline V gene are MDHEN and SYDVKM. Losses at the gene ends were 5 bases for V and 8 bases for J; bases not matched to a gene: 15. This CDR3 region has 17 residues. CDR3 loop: CASSPMTGGAIDDEQFF. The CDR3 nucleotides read TGTGCCAGCAGTCCCATGACAGGGGGCGCGATCGACGATGAGCAGTTCTTC.

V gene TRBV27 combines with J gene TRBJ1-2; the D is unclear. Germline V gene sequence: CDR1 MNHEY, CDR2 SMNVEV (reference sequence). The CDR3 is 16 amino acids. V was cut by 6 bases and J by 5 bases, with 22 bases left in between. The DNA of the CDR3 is TGTGCCAGCAGCCCATCTACCCGGGCAGCTTCATATGGCTACACCTTC. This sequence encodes CASSPSTRAASYGYTF.

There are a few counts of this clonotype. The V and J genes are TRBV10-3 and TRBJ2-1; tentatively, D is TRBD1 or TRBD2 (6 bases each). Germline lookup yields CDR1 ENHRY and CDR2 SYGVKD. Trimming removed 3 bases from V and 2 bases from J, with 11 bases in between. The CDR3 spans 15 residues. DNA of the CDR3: TGTGCCATCAGTGATAGAGGGGGGCCCTACAATGAGCAGTTCTTC. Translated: CAISDRGGPYNEQFF.

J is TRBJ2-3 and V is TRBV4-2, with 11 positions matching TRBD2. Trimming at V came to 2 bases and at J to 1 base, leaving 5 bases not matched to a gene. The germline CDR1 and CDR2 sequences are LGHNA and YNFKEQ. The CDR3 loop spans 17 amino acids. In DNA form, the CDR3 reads TGTGCCAGCAGCCAATTGACTAGCGGGGTCGGCACAGATACGCAGTATTTT. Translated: CASSQLTSGVGTDTQYF.